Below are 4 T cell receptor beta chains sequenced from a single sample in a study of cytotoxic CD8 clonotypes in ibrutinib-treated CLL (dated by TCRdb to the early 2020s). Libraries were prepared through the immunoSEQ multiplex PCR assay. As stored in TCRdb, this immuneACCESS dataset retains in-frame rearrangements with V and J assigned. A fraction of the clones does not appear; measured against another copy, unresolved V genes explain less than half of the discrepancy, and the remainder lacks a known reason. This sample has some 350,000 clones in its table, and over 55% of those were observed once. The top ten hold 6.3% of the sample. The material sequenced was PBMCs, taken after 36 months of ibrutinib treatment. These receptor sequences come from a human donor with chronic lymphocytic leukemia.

The CDR3 DNA sequence: TGTGCCAGCAGTAGACAGGTTCGTTTCAAATCCTACGAGCAGTACTTC. This gives the protein CASSRQVRFKSYEQYF. The V call is TRBV28, the J call TRBJ2-7, with a tentative D call TRBD1 (6 bases). The CDR3 consists of 16 residues. Trimming left V 5 bases short and J 1 base short, with 18 bases between. CDR1 is MDHEN, CDR2 SYDVKM, per germline.

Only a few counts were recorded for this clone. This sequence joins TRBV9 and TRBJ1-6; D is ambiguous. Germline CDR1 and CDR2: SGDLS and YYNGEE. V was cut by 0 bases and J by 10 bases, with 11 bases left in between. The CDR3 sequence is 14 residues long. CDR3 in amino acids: CASSVVGSGSPLHF. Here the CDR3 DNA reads TGTGCCAGCAGCGTAGTGGGGTCGGGGTCACCCCTCCACTTT.

CDR3 amino acids: CASGAGNTGELFF. As DNA, the CDR3 is TGTGCCAGCGGGGCAGGGAACACCGGGGAGCTGTTTTTT. This chain uses TRBV11-3 with TRBJ2-2; weak D call: TRBD1 (5 bases). Trimming took 8 bases from V and 1 from J, leaving 8 bases between them. CDR1 is SGHNT, CDR2 YENEEA, per germline. The CDR3 loop spans 13 amino acids.

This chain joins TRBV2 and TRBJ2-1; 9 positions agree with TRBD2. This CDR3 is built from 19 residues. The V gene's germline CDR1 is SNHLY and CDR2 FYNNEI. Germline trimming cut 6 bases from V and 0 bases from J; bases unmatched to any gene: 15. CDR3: CASSALGAGGVISYNEQFF. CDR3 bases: TGTGCCAGCAGCGCATTGGGAGCGGGAGGCGTAATCTCCTACAATGAGCAGTTCTTC.